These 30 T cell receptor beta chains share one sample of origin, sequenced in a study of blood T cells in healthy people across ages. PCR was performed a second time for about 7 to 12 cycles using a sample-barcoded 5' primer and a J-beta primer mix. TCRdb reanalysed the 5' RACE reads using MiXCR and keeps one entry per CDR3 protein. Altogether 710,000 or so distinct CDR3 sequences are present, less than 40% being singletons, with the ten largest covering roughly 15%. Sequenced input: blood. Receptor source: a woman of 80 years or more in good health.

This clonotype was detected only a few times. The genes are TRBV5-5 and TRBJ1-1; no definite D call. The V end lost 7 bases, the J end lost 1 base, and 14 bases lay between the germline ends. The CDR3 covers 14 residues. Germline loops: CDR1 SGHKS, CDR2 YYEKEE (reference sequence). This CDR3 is CASSRAGENTEAFF. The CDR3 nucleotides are TGTGCCAGCTCCCGTGCGGGCGAGAACACTGAAGCTTTCTTT.

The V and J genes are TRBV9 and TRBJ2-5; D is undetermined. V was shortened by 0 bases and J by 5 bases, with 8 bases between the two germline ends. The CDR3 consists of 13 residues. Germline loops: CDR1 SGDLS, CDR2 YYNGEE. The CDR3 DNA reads TGTGCCAGCAGCGTAGATCGATCGGAGACCCAGTACTTC. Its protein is CASSVDRSETQYF.

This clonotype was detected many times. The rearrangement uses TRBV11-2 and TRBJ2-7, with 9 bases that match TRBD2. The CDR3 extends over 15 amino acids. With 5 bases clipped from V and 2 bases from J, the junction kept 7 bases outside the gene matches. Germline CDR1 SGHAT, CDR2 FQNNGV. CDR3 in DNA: TGTGCCAGCAGCCTACGACTAGCGGATACCTACGAGCAGTACTTC. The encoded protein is CASSLRLADTYEQYF.

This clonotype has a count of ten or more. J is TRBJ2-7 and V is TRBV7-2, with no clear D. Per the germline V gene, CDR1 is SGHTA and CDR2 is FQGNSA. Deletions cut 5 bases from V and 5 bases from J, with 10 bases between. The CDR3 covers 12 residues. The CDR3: CASSRENNEQYF. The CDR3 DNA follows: TGTGCCAGCAGCCGTGAGAACAACGAGCAGTACTTC.

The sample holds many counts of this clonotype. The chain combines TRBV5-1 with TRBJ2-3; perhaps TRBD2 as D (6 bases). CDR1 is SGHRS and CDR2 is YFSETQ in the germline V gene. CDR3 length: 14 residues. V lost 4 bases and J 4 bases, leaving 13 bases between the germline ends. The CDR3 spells CASSPRRDSDTQYF. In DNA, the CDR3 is TGCGCCAGCAGCCCTCGGAGGGACTCAGATACGCAGTATTTT.

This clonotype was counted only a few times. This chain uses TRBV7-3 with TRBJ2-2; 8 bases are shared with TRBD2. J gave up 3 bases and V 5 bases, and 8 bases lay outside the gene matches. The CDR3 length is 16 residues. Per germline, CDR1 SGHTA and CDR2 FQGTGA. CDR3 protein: CASSRSGRADTGELFF. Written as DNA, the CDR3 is TGTGCCAGCAGCCGCTCCGGGAGGGCCGACACCGGGGAGCTGTTTTTT.

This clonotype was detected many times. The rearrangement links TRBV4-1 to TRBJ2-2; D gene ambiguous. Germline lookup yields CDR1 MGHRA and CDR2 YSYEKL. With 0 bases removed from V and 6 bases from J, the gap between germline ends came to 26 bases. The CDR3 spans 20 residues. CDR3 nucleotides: TGCGCCAGCAGCCAAGAGTTGTTCCCCCCTTCGGATTTGGCTGCCGGGGAGCTGTTTTTT. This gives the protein CASSQELFPPSDLAAGELFF.

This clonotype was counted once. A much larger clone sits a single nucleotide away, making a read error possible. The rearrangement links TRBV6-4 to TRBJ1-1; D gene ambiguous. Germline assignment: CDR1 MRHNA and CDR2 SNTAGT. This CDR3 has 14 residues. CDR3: CANSDSIRGTEAFF. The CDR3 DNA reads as TGTGCCAACAGTGACTCGATCCGGGGCACTGAAGCTTTCTTT.

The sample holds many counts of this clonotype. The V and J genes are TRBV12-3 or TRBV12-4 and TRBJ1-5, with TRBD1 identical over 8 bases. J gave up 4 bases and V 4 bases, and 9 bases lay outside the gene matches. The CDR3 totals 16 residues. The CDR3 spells CASSSTTGGSNQPQHF. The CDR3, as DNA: TGTGCCAGCAGTTCCACCACAGGGGGGTCAAATCAGCCCCAGCATTTT.

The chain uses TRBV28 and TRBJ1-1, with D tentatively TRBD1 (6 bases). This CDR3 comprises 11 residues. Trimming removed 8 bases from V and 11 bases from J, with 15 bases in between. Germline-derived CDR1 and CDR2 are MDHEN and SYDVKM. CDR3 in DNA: TGTGCCAGCGGGGGGCCGGCGCGCGCTTTCTTT. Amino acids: CASGGPARAFF.

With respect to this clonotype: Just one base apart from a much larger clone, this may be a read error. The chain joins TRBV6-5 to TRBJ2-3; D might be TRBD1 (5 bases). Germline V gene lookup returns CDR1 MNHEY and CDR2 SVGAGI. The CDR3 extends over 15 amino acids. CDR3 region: CACSIGHPSTDTQYF. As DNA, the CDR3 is TGTGCCTGCAGTATAGGACACCCTAGCACAGATACGCAGTATTTT.

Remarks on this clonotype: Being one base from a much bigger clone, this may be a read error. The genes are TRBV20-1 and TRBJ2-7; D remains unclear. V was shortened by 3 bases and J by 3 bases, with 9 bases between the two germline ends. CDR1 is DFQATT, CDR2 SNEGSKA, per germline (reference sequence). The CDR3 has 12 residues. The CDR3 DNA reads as TGCAGTGCTAGTCCCCAACGCTACGAGCAGTACTTC. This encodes CSASPQRYEQYF.

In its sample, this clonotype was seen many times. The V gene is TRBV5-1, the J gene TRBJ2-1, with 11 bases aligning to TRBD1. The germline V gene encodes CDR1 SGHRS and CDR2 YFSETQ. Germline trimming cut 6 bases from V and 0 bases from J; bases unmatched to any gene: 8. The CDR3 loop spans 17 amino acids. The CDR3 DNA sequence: TGCGCCAGCACCAGGGACAGGGGGGAGGCCTCCTACAATGAGCAGTTCTTC. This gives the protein CASTRDRGEASYNEQFF.

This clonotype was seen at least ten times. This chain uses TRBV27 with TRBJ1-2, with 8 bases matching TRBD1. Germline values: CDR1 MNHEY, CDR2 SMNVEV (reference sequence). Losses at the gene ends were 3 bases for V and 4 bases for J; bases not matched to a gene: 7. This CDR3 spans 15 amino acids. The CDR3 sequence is CASSFGQGHLYGYTF. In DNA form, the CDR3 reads TGTGCCAGCAGTTTCGGACAGGGCCACCTCTATGGCTACACCTTC.

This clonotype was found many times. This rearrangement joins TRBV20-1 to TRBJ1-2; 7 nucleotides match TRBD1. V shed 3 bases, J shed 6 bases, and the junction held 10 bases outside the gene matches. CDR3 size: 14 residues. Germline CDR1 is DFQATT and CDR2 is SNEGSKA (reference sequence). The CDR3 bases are TGCAGTGCTAGGGGACAGTATGCTTGGGATGGCTACACCTTC. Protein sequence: CSARGQYAWDGYTF.

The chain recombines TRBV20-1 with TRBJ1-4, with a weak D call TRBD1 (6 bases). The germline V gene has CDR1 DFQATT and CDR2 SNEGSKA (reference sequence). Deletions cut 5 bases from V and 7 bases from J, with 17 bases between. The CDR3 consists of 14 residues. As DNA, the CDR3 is TGCAGTGCTCCGCGCACAGGGATGAGTGAAAAACTGTTTTTT. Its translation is CSAPRTGMSEKLFF.

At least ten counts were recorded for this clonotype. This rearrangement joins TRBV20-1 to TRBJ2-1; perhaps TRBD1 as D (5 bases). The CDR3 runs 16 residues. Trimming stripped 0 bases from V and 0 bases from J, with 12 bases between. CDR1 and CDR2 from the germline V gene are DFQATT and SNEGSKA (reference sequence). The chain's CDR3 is CSARDVRDSSYNEQFF. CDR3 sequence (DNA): TGCAGTGCTAGAGATGTCAGGGATAGCTCCTACAATGAGCAGTTCTTC.

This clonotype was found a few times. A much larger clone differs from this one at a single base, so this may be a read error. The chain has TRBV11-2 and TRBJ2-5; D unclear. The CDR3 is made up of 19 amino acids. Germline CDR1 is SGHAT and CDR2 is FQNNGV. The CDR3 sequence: CVSSLYGPPKYTLQETQYF. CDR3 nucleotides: TGTGTCAGCAGCTTATACGGGCCCCCTAAGTACACTCTCCAAGAGACCCAGTACTTC.

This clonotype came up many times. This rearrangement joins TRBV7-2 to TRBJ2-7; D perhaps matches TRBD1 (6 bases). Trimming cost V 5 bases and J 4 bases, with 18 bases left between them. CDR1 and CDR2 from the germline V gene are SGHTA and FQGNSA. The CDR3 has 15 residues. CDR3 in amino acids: CASSLQGPAGYEQYF. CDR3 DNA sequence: TGTGCCAGCAGCCTACAGGGACCGGCGGGTTACGAGCAGTACTTC.

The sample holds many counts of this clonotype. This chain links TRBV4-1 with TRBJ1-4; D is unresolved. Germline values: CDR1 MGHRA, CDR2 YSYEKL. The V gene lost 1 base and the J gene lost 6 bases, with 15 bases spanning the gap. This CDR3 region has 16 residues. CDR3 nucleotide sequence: TGCGCCAGCAGCCAAGCTACCAGCCCTGTCCATGAAAAACTGTTTTTT. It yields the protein CASSQATSPVHEKLFF.

In DNA, the CDR3 is TGTGCCAGCAGCCAAGATTTAACTAGCGGGAGTTCGAATGAGCAGTTCTTC. Translating gives CASSQDLTSGSSNEQFF. The V and J genes are TRBV3-1 and TRBJ2-1; 11 bases agree with TRBD2. Trimming removed 0 bases from V and 7 bases from J; junction bases left unmatched: 8. Germline CDR1 is LGHDT and CDR2 is YNNKEL (reference sequence). The CDR3 spans 17 residues.

The CDR3 sequence: CASSFDRFEEQYF. The CDR3 coding sequence is TGCGCCAGCAGCTTTGACAGATTTGAAGAGCAGTACTTC. The chain carries TRBV5-1 and TRBJ2-5; TRBD1 is a possible D gene (5 bases). The V gene lost 2 bases and the J gene lost 11 bases, with 16 bases spanning the gap. CDR1 is SGHRS and CDR2 is YFSETQ in the germline V gene. The CDR3 covers 13 residues.

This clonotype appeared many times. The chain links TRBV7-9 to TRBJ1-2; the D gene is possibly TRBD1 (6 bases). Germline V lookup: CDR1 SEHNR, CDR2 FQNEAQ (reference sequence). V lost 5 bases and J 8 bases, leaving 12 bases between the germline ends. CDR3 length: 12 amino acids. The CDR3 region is CASSLQGFGYTF. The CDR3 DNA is TGTGCCAGCAGCCTACAGGGTTTCGGCTACACCTTC.

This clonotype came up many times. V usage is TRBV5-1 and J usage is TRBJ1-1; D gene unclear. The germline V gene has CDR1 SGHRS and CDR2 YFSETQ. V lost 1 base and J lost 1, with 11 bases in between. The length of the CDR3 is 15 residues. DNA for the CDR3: TGCGCCAGCAGCTTGTACGGGGATGCGAACACTGAAGCTTTCTTT. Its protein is CASSLYGDANTEAFF.

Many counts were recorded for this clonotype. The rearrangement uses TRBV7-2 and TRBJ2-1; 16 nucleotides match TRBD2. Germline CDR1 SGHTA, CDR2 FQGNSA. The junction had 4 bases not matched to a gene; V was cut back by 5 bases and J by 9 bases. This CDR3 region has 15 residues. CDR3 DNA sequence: TGTGCCAGCAGCCGGGGACTAGCGGGGGGGCCTGAGCAGTTCTTC. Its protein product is CASSRGLAGGPEQFF.

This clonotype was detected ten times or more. The CDR3 nucleotides read TGTGCCAGCAGTTTTCGACAGGGGATCTCTGGAAACACCATATATTTT. Encoded protein: CASSFRQGISGNTIYF. This chain uses TRBV12-3 or TRBV12-4 with TRBJ1-3; TRBD1 matches 8 bases. The CDR3 sequence is 16 residues long. V lost 3 bases and J lost 0; bases outside the gene matches: 4.

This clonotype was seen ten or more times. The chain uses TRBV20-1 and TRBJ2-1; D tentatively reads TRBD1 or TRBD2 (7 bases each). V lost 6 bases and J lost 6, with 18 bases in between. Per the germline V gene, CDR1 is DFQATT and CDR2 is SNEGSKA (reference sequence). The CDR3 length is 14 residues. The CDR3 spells CSAETGRAINEQFF. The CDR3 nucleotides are TGCAGTGCAGAGACAGGGAGGGCGATCAATGAGCAGTTCTTC.

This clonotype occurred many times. CDR3 nucleotides: TGCAGCGTTAGCAGGGCGGCAGATACGCAGTATTTT. Residues: CSVSRAADTQYF. This sequence joins TRBV29-1 and TRBJ2-3, with a weak D call TRBD1 (5 bases). This CDR3 contains 12 residues. Looked up from germline, CDR1 is SQVTM and CDR2 is ANQGSEA. Trimming removed 5 bases at V and 4 bases at J, with 10 bases between.

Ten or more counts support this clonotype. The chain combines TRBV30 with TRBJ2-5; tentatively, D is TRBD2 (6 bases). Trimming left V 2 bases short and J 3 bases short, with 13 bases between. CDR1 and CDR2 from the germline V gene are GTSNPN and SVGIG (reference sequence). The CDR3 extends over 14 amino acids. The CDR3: CAWSYGGRKETQYF. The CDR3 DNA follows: TGTGCCTGGAGTTACGGAGGGAGAAAAGAGACCCAGTACTTC.

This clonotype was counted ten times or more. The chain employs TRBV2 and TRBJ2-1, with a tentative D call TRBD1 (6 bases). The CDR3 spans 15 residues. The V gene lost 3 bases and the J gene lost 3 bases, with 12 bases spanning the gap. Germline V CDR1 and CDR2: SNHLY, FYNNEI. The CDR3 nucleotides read TGTGCCAGCAGTGAGTCCGGGACACTCTACAATGAGCAGTTCTTC. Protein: CASSESGTLYNEQFF.